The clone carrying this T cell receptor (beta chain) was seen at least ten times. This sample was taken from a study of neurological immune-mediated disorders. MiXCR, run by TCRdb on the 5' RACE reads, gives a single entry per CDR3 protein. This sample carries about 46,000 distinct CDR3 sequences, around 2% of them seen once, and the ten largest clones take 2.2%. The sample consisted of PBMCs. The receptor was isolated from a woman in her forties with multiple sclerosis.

The DNA for the CDR3 is TGCAGTGCTAGGCGGGGGGCCCTTTTTAACACTGAAGCTTTCTTT. Its translation: CSARRGALFNTEAFF. The chain employs TRBV20-1 and TRBJ1-1; D may be TRBD1 (6 bases). Germline V lookup: CDR1 DFQATT, CDR2 SNEGSKA (reference sequence). V was pared by 3 bases and J by 2 bases, with 16 bases between. This CDR3 has 15 amino acids.